The clone carrying this T cell receptor beta chain showed up just a few times. Its antigen is currently unknown. TCRdb reprocessed the 5' RACE reads via MiXCR and lists one record per CDR3 protein. The sample yields around 50,000 distinct CDR3 sequences, about 15% seen once. General study points: The TCR gene usage of tumor memory CD4+ T cells clustered together with blood and lymph node memory CD4+ cells and with lymph node naive CD4+ cells. Larger-cohort validation covered only one TCR beta V-J rearrangement.

This sequence was found in a female donor with breast cancer. The sequenced sample was naive CD4+ T cells sorted from blood. Subset meaning: naive CD4+ T cells, CD4+CD45RA+CD25-.

The CDR3 DNA reads as TGTGCCAGCAGCGTGACTAGCAGCCCAGATACGCAGTATTTT. This translates into CASSVTSSPDTQYF. This rearrangement joins TRBV7-2 to TRBJ2-3, with 7 bases lining up with TRBD2. V shed 5 bases and J 4 bases; nucleotides not matched to a gene: 6. In germline, CDR1 is SGHTA, CDR2 FQGNSA. The CDR3 extends over 14 amino acids.